These 27 T cell receptor beta chains came from one sample sequenced in a study of cytomegalovirus exposure and HLA in healthy donors. Primers for the PCR totalled 60 Vbeta and 13 Jbeta. Profiling relied on immunoSEQ multiplex PCR, and the TCRdb table lists in-frame clones only, not all of them. The sample has 250,000 to 350,000 clones; 80% are singletons. Source material: PBMCs. Receptor source: a girl aged 2-10 years in good health and CMV-seronegative.

This clone was found once. The CDR3 here is CASSVNGGTEKLFF. In DNA form, the CDR3 reads TGTGCCAGCAGTGTGAACGGGGGAACGGAAAAACTGTTTTTT. J is TRBJ1-4 and V is TRBV2, with D tentatively TRBD1 (5 bases). This CDR3 spans 14 amino acids. V gave up 4 bases and J gave up 8 bases, with 14 bases separating them. Germline CDR1 is SNHLY and CDR2 is FYNNEI.

The chain employs TRBV7-6 and TRBJ1-3; the match to TRBD1 covers 7 bases. Germline V gives CDR1 SGHVS, CDR2 FNYEAQ. The V segment lost 5 bases and the J segment 0 bases; nucleotides outside the gene matches: 7. The CDR3 runs 16 residues. In DNA, the CDR3 is TGTGCCAGCAGCCCCAGACAGGGCATCTCTGGAAACACCATATATTTT. Translation gives CASSPRQGISGNTIYF.

The genes are TRBV2 and TRBJ2-7; 9 nucleotides line up with TRBD2. CDR3 length: 12 amino acids. The J segment lost 5 bases and the V segment lost 7 bases, leaving 3 bases of the junction unmatched. CDR1 is SNHLY, CDR2 FYNNEI, per germline. The CDR3 DNA reads TGTGCCAGCATGAGACTAGCGGACGAGCAGTACTTC. This encodes CASMRLADEQYF.

This clone was observed once. The CDR3 DNA reads TGTGCCAGCAGCGTCGGTCCGGGGGGATCCTACGAGCAGTACTTC. It specifies CASSVGPGGSYEQYF. The chain combines TRBV9 with TRBJ2-5; 7 nucleotides match TRBD2. The assigned J gene may be wrong: the sequence end matches TRBJ2-7 better. The germline CDR1 and CDR2 sequences are SGDLS and YYNGEE. The CDR3 covers 15 residues.

This clone has just one count. The chain uses TRBV28 and TRBJ2-3; 7 bases fit TRBD2. Germline CDR1 reads MDHEN; CDR2 reads SYDVKM. CDR3 length equals 15 residues. J lost 1 base, V lost 5 bases, and 6 bases had no gene match. CDR3 nucleotide sequence: TGTGCCAGCAGTACCCCTAGCGGAGGCACAGATACGCAGTATTTT. This encodes CASSTPSGGTDTQYF.

This sequence joins TRBV11-2 and TRBJ1-1, with 7 positions matching TRBD1. The CDR3 is made up of 15 amino acids. Germline assignment: CDR1 SGHAT and CDR2 FQNNGV. J lost 0 bases, V lost 5 bases, and 6 bases had no gene match. The CDR3 DNA sequence: TGTGCCAGCAGCCAAGAGGGGGCGCTGAACACTGAAGCTTTCTTT. Translated: CASSQEGALNTEAFF. Together with reference TRBV11-2 and TRBJ1-1, the CDR3 gives the full variable domain: EAGVAQSPRYKIIEKRQSVAFWCNPISGHATLYWYQQILGQGPKLLIQFQNNGVVDDSQLPKDRFSAERLKGVDSTLKIQPAKLEDSAVYLCASSQEGALNTEAFFGQGTRLTVV.

The V gene is TRBV5-4, the J gene TRBJ2-2, with 11 nucleotides matching TRBD2. This CDR3 region has 15 residues. From germline, CDR1 is SGHNT and CDR2 YYREEE (reference sequence). With V trimmed by 4 bases and J by 4 bases, 3 bases remained unmatched. The CDR3 region has the DNA TGTGCCAGCAGCAGGACTAGCGGGTCCACCGGGGAGCTGTTTTTT. This gives the protein CASSRTSGSTGELFF. Together with reference TRBV5-4 and TRBJ2-2, the CDR3 gives the full variable domain: ETGVTQSPTHLIKTRGQQVTLRCSSQSGHNTVSWYQQALGQGPQFIFQYYREEENGRGNFPPRFSGLQFPNYSSELNVNALELDDSALYLCASSRTSGSTGELFFGEGSRLTVL.

V and J are TRBV19 and TRBJ1-5; a possible D gene is TRBD1 (5 bases). V was trimmed by 7 bases and J by 0 bases, leaving 16 bases between them. CDR1 is LNHDA, CDR2 SQIVND, per germline (reference sequence). The CDR3 consists of 16 residues. The CDR3 region is CASTKSHRYSNQPQHF. In DNA, the CDR3 is TGTGCCAGTACCAAATCACACAGGTATAGCAATCAGCCCCAGCATTTT. Combining the CDR3 with reference TRBV19 and TRBJ1-5 gives the whole variable domain DGGITQSPKYLFRKEGQNVTLSCEQNLNHDAMYWYRQDPGQGLRLIYYSQIVNDFQKGDIAEGYSVSREKKESFPLTVTSAQKNPTAFYLCASTKSHRYSNQPQHFGDGTRLSIL.

The J gene is TRBJ1-2, the V gene TRBV27, with D tentatively TRBD1 (6 bases). The germline V gene has CDR1 MNHEY and CDR2 SMNVEV (reference sequence). Trimming removed 6 bases from V and 5 bases from J, with 16 bases in between. The length of the CDR3 is 14 residues. DNA of the CDR3: TGTGCCAGCAGCCTGACGGGGGGGCTTTATGGCTACACCTTC. Protein product: CASSLTGGLYGYTF.

The chain is built from TRBV7-3 and TRBJ2-1, with 9 bases fitting TRBD2. The germline V gene encodes CDR1 SGHTA and CDR2 FQGTGA. The CDR3 spans 16 residues. The V and J ends lost 5 bases and 4 bases, in that order; junction bases with no gene match: 9. The CDR3 bases are TGTGCCAGCAGCAAAGATAGCGGGGGCCCTTACAATGAGCAGTTCTTC. This translates into CASSKDSGGPYNEQFF.

This clone has only one observation. This chain connects TRBV15 to TRBJ1-2, with D hard to call. The CDR3 runs 15 residues. V dropped 0 bases and J dropped 4 bases, with 12 bases sitting between them. CDR1 is LNHNV and CDR2 is YYDKDF in the germline V gene (reference sequence). The CDR3 DNA reads TGTGCCACCAGCAGAGAAGTTGGGCAAGCCTATGGCTACACCTTC. Translated: CATSREVGQAYGYTF. The full variable domain, completed using reference TRBV15 and TRBJ1-2, is DAMVIQNPRYQVTQFGKPVTLSCSQTLNHNVMYWYQQKSSQAPKLLFHYYDKDFNNEADTPDNFQSRRPNTSFCFLDIRSPGLGDTAMYLCATSREVGQAYGYTFGSGTRLTVV.

The rearrangement uses TRBV6-5 and TRBJ1-1; weak D call: TRBD1 (5 bases). Germline V gene lookup returns CDR1 MNHEY and CDR2 SVGAGI. V gave up 5 bases and J gave up 1 base, with 14 bases separating them. The CDR3 loop spans 15 amino acids. CDR3 loop: CASSPRPTGNTEAFF. The DNA of the CDR3 is TGTGCCAGCAGTCCCCGTCCAACAGGGAACACTGAAGCTTTCTTT.

The genes are TRBV7-9 and TRBJ1-3; 7 bases line up with TRBD1. Germline loops: CDR1 SEHNR, CDR2 FQNEAQ (reference sequence). This CDR3 is 15 amino acids long. V lost 5 bases and J lost 8; bases outside the gene matches: 12. In nucleotides, the CDR3 is TGTGCCAGCAGCCCCAGGACAGGAGACGTATACACCATATATTTT. Translating gives CASSPRTGDVYTIYF.

The chain has TRBV30 and TRBJ1-3; 7 bases match TRBD1. The germline V gene has CDR1 GTSNPN and CDR2 SVGIG (reference sequence). The CDR3 totals 14 residues. V shed 2 bases and J 3 bases; nucleotides not matched to a gene: 4. The CDR3: CAWSKWDSGNTIYF. The CDR3 DNA follows: TGTGCCTGGAGTAAATGGGACAGTGGAAACACCATATATTTT. The full variable domain, completed using reference TRBV30 and TRBJ1-3, is SQTIHQWPATLVQPVGSPLSLECTVEGTSNPNLYWYRQAAGRGLQLLFYSVGIGQISSEVPQNLSASRPQDRQFILSSKKLLLSDSGFYLCAWSKWDSGNTIYFGEGSWLTVV.

This rearrangement joins TRBV13 to TRBJ2-3; 9 positions agree with TRBD1. The CDR3 runs 17 residues. Germline V gives CDR1 PRHDT, CDR2 FYEKMQ (reference sequence). J lost 0 bases, V lost 5 bases, and 9 bases had no gene match. CDR3 DNA: TGTGCCAGCAGCGCACCACGGGACAGGGTTAGCACAGATACGCAGTATTTT. It encodes CASSAPRDRVSTDTQYF.

This clone was recorded once. V is TRBV19 and J is TRBJ1-2, with D hard to call. Germline V lookup: CDR1 LNHDA, CDR2 SQIVND (reference sequence). V was pared by 1 base and J by 3 bases, with 9 bases between. This CDR3 spans 14 amino acids. CDR3 coding DNA: TGTGCCAGTAGTATAGGTCCAGAGGACTATGGCTACACCTTC. Its translation: CASSIGPEDYGYTF.

This clone was counted between two and nine times. V is TRBV7-6 and J is TRBJ2-1; D might be TRBD1 (5 bases). V lost 5 bases, J lost 4 bases, and 21 bases lay in between. CDR3 size: 17 residues. Germline CDR1 reads SGHVS; CDR2 reads FNYEAQ. The CDR3 protein is CASSVIQGWARYNEQFF. The CDR3 region has the DNA TGTGCCAGCAGCGTGATTCAGGGTTGGGCGAGATACAATGAGCAGTTCTTC. Filled out from reference TRBV7-6 and TRBJ2-1, the complete variable domain reads GAGVSQSPRYKVTKRGQDVALRCDPISGHVSLYWYRQALGQGPEFLTYFNYEAQQDKSGLPNDRFSAERPEGSISTLTIQRTEQRDSAMYRCASSVIQGWARYNEQFFGPGTRLTVL.

V is TRBV10-1 and J is TRBJ2-3; D might be TRBD1 (6 bases). Germline V gives CDR1 WNHNN, CDR2 SYGVQD (reference sequence). V was clipped by 0 bases and J by 8 bases, with 9 bases between them. The CDR3 has 13 amino acids. The CDR3 loop is CASSESPGVTQYF. CDR3 in DNA: TGCGCCAGCAGTGAGTCGCCAGGGGTTACGCAGTATTTT.

The chain couples TRBV5-3 to TRBJ2-2; 7 nucleotides agree with TRBD1. TRBV5-3 is filed as an ORF, its function uncertain. The CDR3 is 17 residues long. V was clipped by 10 bases and J by 4 bases; unmatched bases: 19. CDR3 amino acids: CAPQDQDRAPGTGELFF. The CDR3 DNA is TGTGCCCCCCAGGACCAAGACAGGGCCCCGGGCACCGGGGAGCTGTTTTTT.

The J gene is TRBJ2-5, the V gene TRBV27; no firm D call. Germline loops: CDR1 MNHEY, CDR2 SMNVEV (reference sequence). Trimming took off 6 bases at V and 3 bases at J, with 11 bases between the two ends. The CDR3 extends over 13 amino acids. This CDR3 is CASRRKREETQYF. The CDR3 bases are TGTGCCAGCAGAAGAAAAAGAGAAGAGACCCAGTACTTC.

The J gene is TRBJ1-2, the V gene TRBV5-1, with D maybe TRBD1 (5 bases). The CDR3 extends over 14 amino acids. The V and J ends lost 4 bases and 13 bases respectively, with 23 bases between them. Germline CDR1 and CDR2: SGHRS and YFSETQ. CDR3 amino acids: CASSREGRTEEGTF. The CDR3, as DNA: TGCGCCAGCAGCCGGGAGGGACGGACGGAGGAAGGCACCTTC.

The chain has TRBV5-6 and TRBJ2-1; D might be TRBD2 (6 bases). V lost 6 bases and J lost 3, with 13 bases in between. Per germline, CDR1 SGHDT and CDR2 YYEEEE. The length of the CDR3 is 14 residues. CDR3 in amino acids: CASTWGVNYNEQFF. Here the CDR3 DNA reads TGTGCCAGCACCTGGGGGGTGAACTACAATGAGCAGTTCTTC.

The J gene is TRBJ2-1, the V gene TRBV9, with D perhaps matching TRBD2 (5 bases). This CDR3 has 16 amino acids. The germline V gene encodes CDR1 SGDLS and CDR2 YYNGEE. Between the trimmed V and J ends, which lost 0 bases and 4 bases, there was a span of 14 bases. The CDR3 spells CASSVDQRSRYNEQFF. The CDR3 DNA is TGTGCCAGCAGCGTAGATCAGCGGTCAAGGTACAATGAGCAGTTCTTC.

This clone was found a few times. The CDR3 reads CAWSADSLSNQPQHF. Written as DNA, the CDR3 is TGTGCCTGGAGCGCCGACAGCCTTAGCAATCAGCCCCAGCATTTT. The chain joins TRBV30 to TRBJ1-5, with a tentative D call TRBD1 (5 bases). From germline, CDR1 is GTSNPN and CDR2 SVGIG (reference sequence). V shed 3 bases and J shed 0 bases, with 12 bases lying between them. The CDR3 contains 15 residues.

The chain combines TRBV5-4 with TRBJ1-1, with no clear D. V lost 4 bases to trimming and J lost 1 base, with 11 bases between them. The germline CDR1 and CDR2 sequences are SGHNT and YYREEE (reference sequence). CDR3 length: 14 amino acids. The DNA of the CDR3 is TGTGCCAGCAGCGGCGGAAGGCGGAACACTGAAGCTTTCTTT. Its protein product is CASSGGRRNTEAFF.

The rearrangement joins TRBV7-8 to TRBJ2-7; 12 positions agree with TRBD2. Germline lookup yields CDR1 SGHVS and CDR2 FQNEAQ. The CDR3 loop spans 14 amino acids. V lost 4 bases to trimming and J lost 6 bases; unmatched junction nucleotides: 4. In DNA form, the CDR3 reads TGTGCCAGCAGCTCTAGCGGGAGGGCCTCCGAGCAGTACTTC. Its protein is CASSSSGRASEQYF.

The gene calls are TRBV5-1 and TRBJ2-1; D might be TRBD1 (5 bases). Germline V CDR1 and CDR2: SGHRS, YFSETQ. V was shortened by 4 bases and J by 5 bases, with 13 bases between the two germline ends. The CDR3 has 14 amino acids. The CDR3 sequence: CASSRQGQDNEQFF. The CDR3 DNA is TGCGCCAGCAGCCGTCAGGGTCAGGACAATGAGCAGTTCTTC.